This T cell receptor beta chain stems from a study of blood T cell repertoires in COVID-19 (dated by TCRdb to the early 2020s). Concerning the study at large: Samples covering the acute and convalescent phases of COVID-19 were provided by collaborators in the United States, Italy and Spain. Sample metadata almost always included a de-identified subject ID, COVID-19 status, age in years and sex. The material from the prospective study consisted of cDNA or gDNA derived from T cells, B-cell-depleted T cells, or PBMCs. Where HLA class I and class II types were available, the types were taken from metadata supplied by the sample provider, not from assay-based typing. The samples were drawn from the first 160 participants of the ongoing ImmuneRACE study and from under 1,500 subjects provided by 6 global collaborators. The repertoires were released in a freely available public database meant as a resource for research on the immune response to SARS-CoV-2. The dataset comprised deeply sampled blood TCRbeta repertoires from subjects exposed to, actively infected with, or recovered from COVID-19. The paper's findings and limits, for the study overall: The quantity of clinical and demographic metadata differed by source and by participant and was supplied without curation.

In the prospective study, participants were roughly 18 to 100 years old, resided in approximately 25 geographic areas of the United States, and were enrolled through a virtual design. Cohort assignment in the prospective study relied on participant-reported clinical history from a screening survey and a study questionnaire. Recovered participants in ImmuneRACE Cohort 3 were defined as having two consecutive negative NP/OP PCR tests, clearance from a healthcare professional, or resolution of symptoms. In the prospective study, mobile phlebotomists collected whole blood, serum and a nasopharyngeal or oropharyngeal swab from each participant. Participants in the prospective study had the option to provide additional blood draws and questionnaires over a roughly 2-month period. Before DNA extraction, blood samples from the prospective study were shipped at room temperature or frozen. From its cysteine to its phenylalanine, the CDR3 spans 15 amino acids. Here the CDR3 DNA is all that survives: 45 bases in frame from base 1. For CDR1 and CDR2, the germline V gene (reference sequence) lists LNHDA and SQIVND. V has 1 base trimmed and J has 4 bases trimmed; junction bases matching no gene number 6.

TCRbeta CDR3 regions were amplified from genomic DNA by means of the immunoSEQ Assay, a bias-controlled multiplex PCR. In the source study's methods: Within the assay, amplification of reference gene primers was used to estimate how many nucleated cells each sample contained. To quantify the absolute abundance of each unique TCRbeta CDR3 rearrangement, sequence reads were collapsed and filtered. For each sample, productive Simpson clonality was calculated by taking the square root of Simpson's diversity index across productive rearrangements. TCRdb retrieved this table from immuneACCESS and kept in-frame rearrangements only. Not all clones are present; in checked studies, unresolved V genes account for under half, and no reason is known for the remainder. The V and J calls and clone size were taken over from that table, and D and trimming were inferred from the DNA. The sample table shows roughly 240,000 clones, and about 83% are seen once. The top ten clones comprise roughly 2% of the sample.

Note on this clone: Which antigen it targets is not known. No base-level quality is on record; no much larger clone is a single base apart.

The chain is made from TRBV19 and TRBJ1-2; a stretch of 7 junction bases matches TRBD1. The sequence derives from a woman aged 50 to 60 who had recovered from COVID-19. Sequences were obtained from PBMCs or T cells enriched from blood (not recorded which). The bases read TGTGCCAGTAGTATAGTTAAAGACAGGGCCTATGGCTACACCTTC. The resulting protein is CASSIVKDRAYGYTF.